The 17 T cell receptor beta chains below were found in one sample sequenced in a study of blood T cell repertoires in COVID-19. The assay was immunoSEQ multiplex PCR, and TCRdb's table has in-frame clones only and misses some. The table lists 100,000 to 150,000 clones, more than 70% of them singletons. The sample consisted of peripheral blood. The receptors derive from a woman in her fifties or sixties with acute or convalescent COVID-19.

J is TRBJ1-5 and V is TRBV6-5; 8 nucleotides agree with TRBD1. The CDR3 has 15 amino acids. The germline V gene encodes CDR1 MNHEY and CDR2 SVGAGI. The junction had 10 bases not matched to a gene; V was cut back by 9 bases and J by 3 bases. The DNA of the CDR3 is TGTGCCAGTGGAATACAGGGGGTTTCCAATCAGCCCCAGCATTTT. It codes for CASGIQGVSNQPQHF.

The CDR3 coding sequence is TGTGCCTGGAGTGTTGGGCAGACTGGAAACACCATATATTTT. Its translation: CAWSVGQTGNTIYF. V gene TRBV30 combines with J gene TRBJ1-3; D gene unclear. The CDR3 loop spans 14 amino acids. Trimming pared 0 bases from V and 2 bases from J, leaving 8 bases between. Germline V gives CDR1 GTSNPN, CDR2 SVGIG (reference sequence).

The chain recombines TRBV20-1 with TRBJ1-1, with a weak D call TRBD1 (6 bases). The CDR3 is 11 residues long. CDR1 and CDR2 from the germline V gene are DFQATT and SNEGSKA (reference sequence). Trimming cost V 3 bases and J 10 bases, with 12 bases left between them. In nucleotides, the CDR3 is TGCAGTGCTAGTACAGGGCAGGTAGCTTTCTTT. The encoded protein is CSASTGQVAFF.

The CDR3 here is CASSFYPSGRGYNEQFF. The DNA of the CDR3 is TGCGCCAGCAGCTTCTACCCTAGCGGGAGGGGATACAATGAGCAGTTCTTC. The chain combines TRBV5-1 with TRBJ2-1; 12 nucleotides line up with TRBD2. CDR3 size: 17 residues. Germline trimming cut 2 bases from V and 4 bases from J; bases unmatched to any gene: 7. Per germline, CDR1 SGHRS and CDR2 YFSETQ.

The genes are TRBV19 and TRBJ2-5; the D gene is possibly TRBD2 (7 bases). CDR1 is LNHDA and CDR2 is SQIVND in the germline V gene (reference sequence). The CDR3 covers 14 residues. The V gene lost 3 bases and the J gene lost 5 bases, with 13 bases spanning the gap. In DNA form, the CDR3 reads TGTGCCAGTAGTATTGGTGGGAGGGGGGAGACCCAGTACTTC. Protein sequence: CASSIGGRGETQYF.

The genes are TRBV7-2 and TRBJ1-3; D might be TRBD1 (5 bases). CDR1 is SGHTA and CDR2 is FQGNSA in the germline V gene. Trimming stripped 6 bases from V and 0 bases from J, with 15 bases between. The CDR3 covers 16 residues. The CDR3 nucleotides are TGTGCCAGCAGTCCTCAGGGAACCAACTCTGGAAACACCATATATTTT. Protein product: CASSPQGTNSGNTIYF.

The chain employs TRBV5-4 and TRBJ1-5; D is unresolved. Germline loops: CDR1 SGHNT, CDR2 YYREEE (reference sequence). V was shortened by 0 bases and J by 4 bases, with 8 bases between the two germline ends. This CDR3 has 14 amino acids. The CDR3 DNA sequence: TGTGCCAGCAGCTTGGGAGGGCGGAATCAGCCCCAGCATTTT. This gives the protein CASSLGGRNQPQHF.

This clone occurred once. For the CDR3, the DNA is TGTGCCAGCAACATACGCACAGATACGCAGTATTTT. Its translation: CASNIRTDTQYF. V is TRBV6-5 and J is TRBJ2-3; D is unclear. Germline values: CDR1 MNHEY, CDR2 SVGAGI. This CDR3 region has 12 residues. The germline V and J ends were trimmed by 7 bases and 1 base, with 6 bases remaining between them.

The chain is built from TRBV7-8 and TRBJ1-5; D is possibly TRBD1 (5 bases). The CDR3 is 17 amino acids. Germline CDR1 is SGHVS and CDR2 is FQNEAQ. V was pared by 1 base and J by 7 bases, with 20 bases between. The CDR3 protein is CASSLGVAGRDAQPQHF. The CDR3 DNA reads TGTGCCAGCAGCTTAGGGGTCGCGGGAAGGGACGCGCAGCCCCAGCATTTT.

The chain joins TRBV11-1 to TRBJ2-7; 8 bases line up with TRBD1. This CDR3 has 15 amino acids. J gave up 2 bases and V 4 bases, and 7 bases lay outside the gene matches. Germline V gene sequence: CDR1 SGHAT, CDR2 FQDESV (reference sequence). The CDR3 is CASSWGQGATYEQYV. The DNA for the CDR3 is TGTGCCAGCAGCTGGGGGCAGGGGGCCACCTACGAGCAGTACGTC.

V usage is TRBV9 and J usage is TRBJ1-1; D is unresolved. V was pared by 4 bases and J by 9 bases, with 16 bases between. The CDR3 runs 13 residues. Germline-derived CDR1 and CDR2 are SGDLS and YYNGEE. Here the CDR3 DNA reads TGTGCCAGCAGCCCCGGTGGAGGTGGGCAAGCTTTCTTT. It translates to CASSPGGGGQAFF.

The rearrangement uses TRBV7-9 and TRBJ2-1; 10 nucleotides line up with TRBD1. J was trimmed by 2 bases and V by 5 bases; bases with no gene match: 3. Germline values: CDR1 SEHNR, CDR2 FQNEAQ (reference sequence). This CDR3 spans 15 amino acids. CDR3 sequence: CASSPGQGTYNEQFF. In DNA, the CDR3 is TGTGCCAGCAGCCCGGGACAGGGGACCTACAATGAGCAGTTCTTC.

The chain uses TRBV10-3 and TRBJ2-7; a possible D gene is TRBD2 (6 bases). The CDR3 has 13 residues. Germline CDR1 and CDR2: ENHRY and SYGVKD. Trimming took 5 bases from V and 2 from J, leaving 10 bases between them. CDR3 sequence reads: CAISPSGAYEQYV. The CDR3 DNA is TGTGCCATCAGTCCCTCGGGGGCCTACGAGCAGTACGTC.

The chain couples TRBV2 to TRBJ2-3; possibly TRBD2 for D (6 bases). CDR3 length: 13 amino acids. Germline V gives CDR1 SNHLY, CDR2 FYNNEI. Trimming pared 6 bases from V and 1 base from J, leaving 8 bases between. This CDR3 reads CASRPGGTDTQYF. Here the CDR3 DNA reads TGTGCCAGCAGGCCGGGAGGCACAGATACGCAGTATTTT.

This sequence joins TRBV10-3 and TRBJ1-5; D may be TRBD1 (5 bases). V lost 0 bases and J lost 4, with 10 bases in between. CDR3 size: 15 residues. Germline V gene sequence: CDR1 ENHRY, CDR2 SYGVKD. This CDR3 reads CAISESYGGNQPQHF. In nucleotides, the CDR3 is TGTGCCATCAGTGAGTCGTACGGGGGGAATCAGCCCCAGCATTTT.

This rearrangement joins TRBV7-9 to TRBJ2-7, with 14 bases identical to TRBD2. Germline CDR1 is SEHNR and CDR2 is FQNEAQ (reference sequence). CDR3 length: 15 amino acids. Trimming took 5 bases from V and 2 from J; bases not matched to a gene: 2. The CDR3 reads CASSPGLAGAYEQYV. CDR3 nucleotide sequence: TGTGCCAGCAGCCCGGGACTAGCGGGAGCCTACGAGCAGTACGTC.

This chain joins TRBV6-5 and TRBJ1-5; no clear D gene. CDR1 is MNHEY, CDR2 SVGAGI, per germline. Deletions cut 2 bases from V and 2 bases from J, with 7 bases between. This CDR3 comprises 14 residues. The CDR3 sequence is CASSYERGNQPQHF. CDR3 DNA sequence: TGTGCCAGCAGTTACGAACGAGGCAATCAGCCCCAGCATTTT.